This is a list of T cell receptor beta chains from one sample in a study of response to subunit inactivated influenza vaccine. Each CDR3 protein gets one entry after TCRdb re-called the RT-PCR reads with MiXCR. The sample shows 300,000 to 350,000 distinct CDR3 sequences, 22% of them seen only once. The material sequenced was PBMCs from blood, taken approximately 20 months after vaccination. These receptors all come from a man between 50 and 69 years old who received an inactivated influenza vaccine. CDR3s include the opening cysteine and the closing phenylalanine or tryptophan.

>TRBJ2-5|TRBV6-2/TRBV6-3
CASSWSSGDQETQYF
>TRBJ1-2|TRBV20-1
CSASGLINYGYTF
>TRBJ1-1|TRBV5-1
CASSLGQGRANTEAFF
>TRBJ1-6|TRBV4-3
CASSQHPGRVRSPLHF
>TRBJ1-1|TRBV7-9
CASSFGARNTEAFF
>TRBJ2-1|TRBV5-4
CASSPVRGLYNEQFF
>TRBJ1-2|TRBV20-1
CSAFQGVRVDGYTF
>TRBJ2-7|TRBV5-6
CASSAFSYEQYF
>TRBJ2-7|TRBV5-1
CASSRVDQEQYF
>TRBJ1-2|TRBV5-1
CASSSGDSFNYGYTF
>TRBJ1-1|TRBV27
CASTDAGEAFF
>TRBJ1-2|TRBV5-1
CASRDQGANYGYTF
>TRBJ2-1|TRBV28
CASRRTEDYNEQFF
>TRBJ2-3|TRBV6-1
CASSPAPLRSGADTQYF
>TRBJ2-7|TRBV10-3
CAISESLAGLAEQYF
>TRBJ2-7|TRBV7-9
CASSLGSAEQYF
>TRBJ2-7|TRBV6-4
CANSTGTSFGEQYF
>TRBJ2-1|TRBV24-1
CATSDGAGGQYNEQFF
>TRBJ2-1|TRBV10-3
CAISESGLAGPEQFF
>TRBJ1-1|TRBV7-2
CASSFSVMNTEAFF
>TRBJ2-2|TRBV10-2
CASRDRLDIIGELFF
>TRBJ2-3|TRBV29-1
CSVTGTSRDTQYF
>TRBJ2-2|TRBV15
CATSRDLGANTGELFF
>TRBJ1-2|TRBV27
CASSFLPHSSPSSLRNYGYTF
>TRBJ2-5|TRBV7-2
CASSSRGLKETQYF
>TRBJ1-2|TRBV2
CASRQRDRGANYGYTF
>TRBJ2-2|TRBV15
CATSRGGGGGELFF
>TRBJ2-7|TRBV20-1
CSATRGSRGSYEQYF
>TRBJ2-3|TRBV2
CASSEPPQMTGDTQYF